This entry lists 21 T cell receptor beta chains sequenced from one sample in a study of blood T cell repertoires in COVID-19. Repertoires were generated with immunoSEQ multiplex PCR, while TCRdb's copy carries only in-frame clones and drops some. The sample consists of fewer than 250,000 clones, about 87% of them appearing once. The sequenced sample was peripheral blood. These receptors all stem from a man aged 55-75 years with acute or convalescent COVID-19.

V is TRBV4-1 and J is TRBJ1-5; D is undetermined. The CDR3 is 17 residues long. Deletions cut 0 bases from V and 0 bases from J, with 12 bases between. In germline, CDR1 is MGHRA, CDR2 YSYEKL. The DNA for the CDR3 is TGCGCCAGCAGCCAAGAGATGAGGGATTATAGCAATCAGCCCCAGCATTTT. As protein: CASSQEMRDYSNQPQHF.

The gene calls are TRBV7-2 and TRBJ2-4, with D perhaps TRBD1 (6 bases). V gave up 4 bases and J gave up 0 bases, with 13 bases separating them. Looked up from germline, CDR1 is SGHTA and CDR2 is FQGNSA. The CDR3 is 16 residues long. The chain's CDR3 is CASSYRTALAKNIQYF. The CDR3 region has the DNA TGTGCCAGCAGCTACCGGACAGCGCTAGCCAAAAACATTCAGTACTTC.

CDR3 region: CASSDTGRVTDTQYF. CDR3 coding DNA: TGTGCCAGCAGTGATACGGGGAGAGTAACAGATACGCAGTATTTT. The chain carries TRBV25-1 and TRBJ2-3; perhaps TRBD2 as D (5 bases). V was shortened by 3 bases and J by 3 bases, with 13 bases between the two germline ends. This CDR3 spans 15 amino acids. Looked up from germline, CDR1 is MGHDK and CDR2 is SYGVNS.

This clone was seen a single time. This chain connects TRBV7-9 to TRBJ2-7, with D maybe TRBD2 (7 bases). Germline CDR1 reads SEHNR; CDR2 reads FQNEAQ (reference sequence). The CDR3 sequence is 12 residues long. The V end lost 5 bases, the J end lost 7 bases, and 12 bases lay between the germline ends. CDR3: CASSPAGAEQYF. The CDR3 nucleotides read TGTGCCAGCAGCCCGGCGGGGGCAGAGCAGTACTTC. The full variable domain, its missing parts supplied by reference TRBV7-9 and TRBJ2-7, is DTGVSQNPRHKITKRGQNVTFRCDPISEHNRLYWYRQTLGQGPEFLTYFQNEAQLEKSRLLSDRFSAERPKGSFSTLEIQRTEQGDSAMYLCASSPAGAEQYFGPGTRLTVT.

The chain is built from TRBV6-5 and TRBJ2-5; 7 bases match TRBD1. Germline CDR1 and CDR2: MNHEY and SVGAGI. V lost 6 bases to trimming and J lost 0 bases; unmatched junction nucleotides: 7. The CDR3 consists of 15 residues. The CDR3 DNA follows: TGTGCCAGCAGACAAGGGACAGCGTACCAAGAGACCCAGTACTTC. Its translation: CASRQGTAYQETQYF.

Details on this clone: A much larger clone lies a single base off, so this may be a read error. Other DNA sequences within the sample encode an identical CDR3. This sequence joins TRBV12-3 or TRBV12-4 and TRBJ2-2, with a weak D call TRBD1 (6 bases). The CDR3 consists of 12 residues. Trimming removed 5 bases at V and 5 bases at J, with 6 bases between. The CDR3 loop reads CASSQGTGELFF. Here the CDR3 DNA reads TGTGCCAGCAGTCAGGGGACCGGGGAGCTGTTTTTT.

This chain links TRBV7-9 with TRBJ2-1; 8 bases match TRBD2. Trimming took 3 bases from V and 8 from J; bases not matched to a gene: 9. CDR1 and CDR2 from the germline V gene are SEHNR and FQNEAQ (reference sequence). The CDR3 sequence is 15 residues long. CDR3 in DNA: TGTGCCAGCAGCTTTAGGGCGGGGGGTTTTGATGAGCAGTTCTTC. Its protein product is CASSFRAGGFDEQFF.

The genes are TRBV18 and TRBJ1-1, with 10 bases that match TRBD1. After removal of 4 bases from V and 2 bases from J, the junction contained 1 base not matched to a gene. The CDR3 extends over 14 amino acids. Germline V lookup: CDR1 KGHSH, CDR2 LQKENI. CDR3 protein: CASSRDRGNTEAFF. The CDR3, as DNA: TGTGCCAGCTCACGGGACAGGGGAAACACTGAAGCTTTCTTT.

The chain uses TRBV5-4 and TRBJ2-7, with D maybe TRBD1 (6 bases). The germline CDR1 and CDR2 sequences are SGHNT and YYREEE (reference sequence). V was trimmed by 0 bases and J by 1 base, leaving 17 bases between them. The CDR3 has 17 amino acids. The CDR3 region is CASSLAIFQGSSYEQYF. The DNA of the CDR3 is TGTGCCAGCAGCTTGGCGATTTTTCAGGGGTCGTCCTACGAGCAGTACTTC.

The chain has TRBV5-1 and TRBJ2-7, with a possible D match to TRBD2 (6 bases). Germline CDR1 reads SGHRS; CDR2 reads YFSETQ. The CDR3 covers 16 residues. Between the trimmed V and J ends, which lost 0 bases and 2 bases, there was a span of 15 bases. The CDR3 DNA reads TGCGCCAGCAGCTTGGTTTTGGGGGGAGTGCCCTACGAGCAGTACTTC. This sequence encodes CASSLVLGGVPYEQYF.

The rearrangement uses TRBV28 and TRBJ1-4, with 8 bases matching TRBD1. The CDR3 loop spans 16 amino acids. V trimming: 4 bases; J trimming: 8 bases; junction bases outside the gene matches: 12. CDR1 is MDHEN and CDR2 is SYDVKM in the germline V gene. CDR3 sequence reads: CASSSQVRGRGEKLFF. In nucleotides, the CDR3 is TGTGCCAGCAGTTCTCAAGTCAGGGGGCGCGGGGAAAAACTGTTTTTT. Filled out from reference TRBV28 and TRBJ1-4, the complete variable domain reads DVKVTQSSRYLVKRTGEKVFLECVQDMDHENMFWYRQDPGLGLRLIYFSYDVKMKEKGDIPEGYSVSREKKERFSLILESASTNQTSMYLCASSSQVRGRGEKLFFGSGTQLSVL.

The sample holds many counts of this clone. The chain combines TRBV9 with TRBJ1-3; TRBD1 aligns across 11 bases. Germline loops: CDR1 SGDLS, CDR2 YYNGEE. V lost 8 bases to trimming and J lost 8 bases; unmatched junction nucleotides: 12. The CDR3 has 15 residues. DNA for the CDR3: TGTGCCAGTTATCCGGGACAGGGGGAACCGGACACCATATATTTT. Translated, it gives CASYPGQGEPDTIYF.

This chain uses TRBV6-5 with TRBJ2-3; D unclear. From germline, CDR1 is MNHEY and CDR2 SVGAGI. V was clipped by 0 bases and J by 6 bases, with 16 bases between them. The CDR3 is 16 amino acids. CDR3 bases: TGTGCCAGCAGTTACTCGAGTCTGGGCCCCAAGGATACGCAGTATTTT. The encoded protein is CASSYSSLGPKDTQYF.

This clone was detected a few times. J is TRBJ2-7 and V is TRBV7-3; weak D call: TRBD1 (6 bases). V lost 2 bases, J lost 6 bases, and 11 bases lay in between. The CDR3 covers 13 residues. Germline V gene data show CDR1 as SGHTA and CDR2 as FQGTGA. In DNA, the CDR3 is TGTGCCAGCAGCTTAGTTTGGGGGCGCGAGCAGTACTTC. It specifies CASSLVWGREQYF.

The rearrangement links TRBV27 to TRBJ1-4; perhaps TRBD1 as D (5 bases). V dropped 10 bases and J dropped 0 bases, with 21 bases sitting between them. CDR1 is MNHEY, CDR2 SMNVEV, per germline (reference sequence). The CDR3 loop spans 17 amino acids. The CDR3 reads CATGQGVSLPTNEKLFF. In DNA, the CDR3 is TGTGCCACGGGTCAAGGGGTGTCCCTACCAACTAATGAAAAACTGTTTTTT.

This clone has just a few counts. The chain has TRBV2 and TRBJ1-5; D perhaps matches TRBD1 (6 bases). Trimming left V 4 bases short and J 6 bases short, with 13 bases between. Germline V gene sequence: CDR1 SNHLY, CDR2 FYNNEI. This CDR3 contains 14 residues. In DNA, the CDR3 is TGTGCCAGCAGTGGGCAGGGGACGTTTCAGCCCCAGCATTTT. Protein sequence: CASSGQGTFQPQHF.

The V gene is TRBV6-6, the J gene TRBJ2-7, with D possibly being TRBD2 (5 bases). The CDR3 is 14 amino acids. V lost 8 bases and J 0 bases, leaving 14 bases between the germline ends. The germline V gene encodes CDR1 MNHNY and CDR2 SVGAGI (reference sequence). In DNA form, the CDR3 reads TGTGCCAGCGTAGATCGAAGCGGCTCCTACGAGCAGTACTTC. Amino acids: CASVDRSGSYEQYF.

The CDR3 spells CASSLDKTGNTIYF. In DNA, the CDR3 is TGTGCCAGCAGCTTGGACAAAACTGGAAACACCATATATTTT. This sequence joins TRBV5-4 and TRBJ1-3; D remains ambiguous. Trimming took 0 bases from V and 2 from J, leaving 6 bases between them. The CDR3 is made up of 14 amino acids. Germline values: CDR1 SGHNT, CDR2 YYREEE (reference sequence).

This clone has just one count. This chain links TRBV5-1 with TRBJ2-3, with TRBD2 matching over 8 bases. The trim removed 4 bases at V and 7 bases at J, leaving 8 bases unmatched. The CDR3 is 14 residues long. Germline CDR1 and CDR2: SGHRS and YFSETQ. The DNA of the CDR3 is TGCGCCAGCAGCAGGGGAGCGGGGGACCATACGCAGTATTTT. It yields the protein CASSRGAGDHTQYF.

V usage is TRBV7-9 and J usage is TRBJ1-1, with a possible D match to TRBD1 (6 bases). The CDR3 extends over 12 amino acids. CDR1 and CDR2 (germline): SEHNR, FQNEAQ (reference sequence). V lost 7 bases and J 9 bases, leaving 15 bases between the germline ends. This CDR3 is CASNRQAPQAFF. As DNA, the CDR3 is TGTGCCAGCAACCGACAGGCCCCGCAAGCTTTCTTT.

CDR3 coding DNA: TGTGCCAGCAGTGACTACGGCGGGACGGAGGGGGAAAAACTGTTTTTT. Translated: CASSDYGGTEGEKLFF. This sequence joins TRBV6-6 and TRBJ1-4, with D possibly matching TRBD1 (5 bases). This CDR3 region has 16 residues. V lost 5 bases to trimming and J lost 8 bases, with 21 bases between them. The germline gives CDR1 MNHNY, CDR2 SVGAGI (reference sequence).